The source of this TCR beta chain is a study of OX40 agonist ivuxolimab in advanced cancers. Study-wide context: The costimulatory receptor OX40 (CD134) was targeted by ivuxolimab, a fully human IgG2 agonistic monoclonal antibody. Intravenous ivuxolimab was administered to patients every 2 weeks at six dose levels: 0.01, 0.1, 0.3, 1.5, 3 and 10 mg/kg. Among the 52 dose-escalation patients, around 19 had hepatocellular carcinoma, roughly 15 melanoma, 9 renal cell carcinoma and 9 head and neck cancer. The dose-escalation cohort was 82.7% male with a mean age of roughly 60 years, ranging from roughly 23 to 79. Prior anti-PD-1, anti-PD-L1 or anti-CTLA-4 therapy was permitted, and checkpoint inhibitors had been received by more than 35% of dose-escalation patients. Partial responses occurred in three dose-escalation patients, of whom one had hepatocellular carcinoma and two had cutaneous melanoma. The point of sequencing TCRbeta in the periphery was to test whether ivuxolimab changed TCR sequence diversity and drove clonal T-cell expansion. The paper describes the monotherapy dose-escalation part (N ≈ 51 patients) of the phase I trial of ivuxolimab. What the authors observed across the whole study: Low levels of normalized T-cell clonal expansion were also seen in some nonresponding patients. At doses from 0.1 to 3.0 mg/kg, clonal expansion was seen in both CD4+ and CD8+ blood T cells between baseline and week 6. The antigen specificity of the clonally expanded peripheral T cells was not determined. In the 0.1-3.0 mg/kg groups, partial responders were among the patients with the lowest normalized peripheral clonal expansion, particularly in CD8+ T cells. After ivuxolimab, CD8+ T cells had more expanded clones than CD4+ T cells on average.

The CDR3 runs 13 residues from the cysteine to the valine. Only the CDR3 part of the read is kept: 39 bases, read in frame from the first base. For CDR1 and CDR2, the germline V gene lists SGHTA and FQGNSA. Trimming costs V 1 base and J 5 bases, and their ends lie 9 bases apart. For sequencing of the TCRbeta CDR3 region, genomic DNA was extracted from the sorted cells. The immunoSEQ Assay was used for sequencing of TCRbeta CDR3 regions. Held by TCRdb, this immuneACCESS table contains in-frame sequences only and omits some clones. Under half of the omission traces to an unresolved V gene where checked; the cause of the rest is unknown. The sample records about 61,000 clones, 80% to 95% of which are singletons. The ten top clones hold 20% to 30% of the sample. This clone has a single count. Its antigen target is currently unknown. No clone much larger than this one lies a single base away; base qualities are absent.

Patients with autoimmune disease history or receiving systemic immunosuppression were excluded from the trial. Peripheral blood for TCR sequencing was collected from all dose cohorts at baseline, on cycle 4 day 1, and on cycle 7 day 1. Samples were obtained from an open-label, multicenter, first-in-human phase I dose-escalation trial of ivuxolimab. Adults with locally advanced or metastatic melanoma, renal cell, hepatocellular, or head and neck squamous cell carcinoma were enrolled in the trial. CD4+ and CD8+ T cells were sorted separately from peripheral blood before TCR sequencing. The origin of this receptor is an adult with an advanced solid tumor such as melanoma, head and neck, liver or kidney cancer. The receptor chain draws on TRBV7-2 and TRBJ2-7; the D region possibly corresponds to TRBD2 (6 bases align). The sample in question was CD4+ or CD8+ T cells sorted from blood, obtained in a trial of the OX40 agonist ivuxolimab. The DNA sequence is TGTGCCAGCAGCTTAGGGCCGGGAGACGAGCAGTACGTC. This encodes CASSLGPGDEQYV.